This note documents a single T cell receptor beta chain sequence. Its antigen is not identified. This PCR relied on a set of 60 Vbeta primers and 13 Jbeta primers. Profiled with immunoSEQ multiplex PCR; TCRdb holds only in-frame clones, not every one. This sample has over 150,000 clones, with 55% to 80% found just once. At collection, donors were nominally healthy, but unrecorded immune exposures were probable. Germline loops: CDR1 SGHAT, CDR2 FQDESV (reference sequence). CDR3 size: 13 residues. Trimming took off 5 bases at V and 2 bases at J, with 9 bases between the two ends. This sample was taken from a study of cytomegalovirus exposure and HLA in healthy donors. Study conclusions and caveats: Overall, approximately 150 TCR beta chains were annotated as cytomegalovirus-associated. Follow-up analysis later connected one missense variant in DCLRE1C with trimming of TCR beta V- and J-genes. Later on, an analysis showed TCR association rates differing by HLA locus, with DRB1 the most and HLA-C the fewest.

This TCR was recovered from a woman aged 18-29 years in good health and CMV-seropositive. The sample comprised PBMCs. The chain carries TRBV11-1 and TRBJ1-1, with D perhaps TRBD1 (5 bases). CDR3 nucleotide sequence: TGTGCCAGCAGCGGACAAGGTAACACTGAAGCTTTCTTT. Translating it yields CASSGQGNTEAFF.